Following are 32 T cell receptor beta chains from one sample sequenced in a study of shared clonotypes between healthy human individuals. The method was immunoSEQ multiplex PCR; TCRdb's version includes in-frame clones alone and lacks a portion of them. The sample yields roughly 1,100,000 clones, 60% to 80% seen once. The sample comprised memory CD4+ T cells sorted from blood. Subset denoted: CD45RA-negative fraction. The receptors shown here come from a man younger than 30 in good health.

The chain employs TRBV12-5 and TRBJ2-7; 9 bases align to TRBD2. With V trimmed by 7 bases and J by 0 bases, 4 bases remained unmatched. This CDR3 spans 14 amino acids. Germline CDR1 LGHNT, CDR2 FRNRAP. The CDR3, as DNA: TGTGCTAGTGCCTATAGCGGGAGCTCCTACGAGCAGTACTTC. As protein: CASAYSGSSYEQYF.

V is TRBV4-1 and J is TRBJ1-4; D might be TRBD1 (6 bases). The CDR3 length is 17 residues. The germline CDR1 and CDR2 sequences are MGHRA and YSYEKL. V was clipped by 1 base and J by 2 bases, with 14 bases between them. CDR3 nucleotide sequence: TGCGCCAGCAGCCAAGCTTGGGGGCAGGTTACTAATGAAAAACTGTTTTTT. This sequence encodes CASSQAWGQVTNEKLFF.

CDR3 nucleotide sequence: TGTGCCAGCAGCCTGGGAACAGATAACACTGAAGCTTTCTTT. Translation: CASSLGTDNTEAFF. The chain recombines TRBV11-2 with TRBJ1-1; D is ambiguous. Germline CDR1 and CDR2: SGHAT and FQNNGV. The CDR3 consists of 14 residues. Trimming stripped 5 bases from V and 2 bases from J, with 12 bases between.

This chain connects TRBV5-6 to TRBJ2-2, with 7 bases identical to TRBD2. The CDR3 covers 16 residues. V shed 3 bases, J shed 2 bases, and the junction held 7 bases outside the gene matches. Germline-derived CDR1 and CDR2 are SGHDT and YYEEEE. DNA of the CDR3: TGTGCCAGCAGCTCTGGAGGCGGGAGCAACACCGGGGAGCTGTTTTTT. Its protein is CASSSGGGSNTGELFF.

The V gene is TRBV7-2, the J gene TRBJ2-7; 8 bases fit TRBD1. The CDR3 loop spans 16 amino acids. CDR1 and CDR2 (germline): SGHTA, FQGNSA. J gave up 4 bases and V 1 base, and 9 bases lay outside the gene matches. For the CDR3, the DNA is TGTGCCAGCAGCTTAGGGGGACAGGTCCAGGGATACGAGCAGTACTTC. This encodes CASSLGGQVQGYEQYF.

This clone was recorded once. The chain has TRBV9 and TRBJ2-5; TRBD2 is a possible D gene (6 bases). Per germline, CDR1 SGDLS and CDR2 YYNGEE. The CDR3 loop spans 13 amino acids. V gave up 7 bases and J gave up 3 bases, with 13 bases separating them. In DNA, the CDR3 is TGTGCCAGCTCGGGACTGACTGAAGAGACCCAGTACTTC. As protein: CASSGLTEETQYF.

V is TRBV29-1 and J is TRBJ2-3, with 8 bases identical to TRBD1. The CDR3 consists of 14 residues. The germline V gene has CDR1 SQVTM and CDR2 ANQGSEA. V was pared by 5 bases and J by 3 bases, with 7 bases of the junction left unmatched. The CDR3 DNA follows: TGCAGCGTTCACCAGGGGGCGCGAACAGATACGCAGTATTTT. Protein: CSVHQGARTDTQYF.

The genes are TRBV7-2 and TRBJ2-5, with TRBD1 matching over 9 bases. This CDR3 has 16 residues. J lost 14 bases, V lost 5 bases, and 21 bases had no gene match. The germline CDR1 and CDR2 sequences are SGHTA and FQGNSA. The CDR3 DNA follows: TGTGCCAGCAGCGGTTATCCGGGACAGGGAGGGAACCACCCCTACTTC. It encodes CASSGYPGQGGNHPYF.

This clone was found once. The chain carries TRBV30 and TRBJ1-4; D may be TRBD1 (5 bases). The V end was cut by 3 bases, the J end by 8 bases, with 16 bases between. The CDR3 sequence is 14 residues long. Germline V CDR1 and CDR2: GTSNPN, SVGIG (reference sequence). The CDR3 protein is CAWSEGQGGEKLFF. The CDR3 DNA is TGTGCCTGGAGCGAGGGGCAGGGTGGGGAAAAACTGTTTTTT.

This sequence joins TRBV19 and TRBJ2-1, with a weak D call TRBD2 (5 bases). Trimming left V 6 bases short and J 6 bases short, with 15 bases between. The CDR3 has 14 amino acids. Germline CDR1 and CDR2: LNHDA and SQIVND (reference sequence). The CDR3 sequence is CASSVTRSVNEQFF. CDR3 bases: TGTGCCAGTAGCGTTACTAGGTCGGTCAATGAGCAGTTCTTC. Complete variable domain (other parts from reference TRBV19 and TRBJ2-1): DGGITQSPKYLFRKEGQNVTLSCEQNLNHDAMYWYRQDPGQGLRLIYYSQIVNDFQKGDIAEGYSVSREKKESFPLTVTSAQKNPTAFYLCASSVTRSVNEQFFGPGTRLTVL.

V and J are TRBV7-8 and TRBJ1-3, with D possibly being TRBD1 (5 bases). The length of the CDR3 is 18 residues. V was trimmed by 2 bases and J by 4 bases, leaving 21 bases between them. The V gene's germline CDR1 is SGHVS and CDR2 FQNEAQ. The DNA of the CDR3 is TGTGCCAGCAGCTTACGGGTAGGGGATCGAGGGTCCGGAAACACCATATATTTT. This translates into CASSLRVGDRGSGNTIYF.

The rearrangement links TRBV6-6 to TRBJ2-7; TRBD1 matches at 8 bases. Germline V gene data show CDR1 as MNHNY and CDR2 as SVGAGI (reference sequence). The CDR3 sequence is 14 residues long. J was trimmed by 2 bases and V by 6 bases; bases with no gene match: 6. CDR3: CASRTGDPPYEQYF. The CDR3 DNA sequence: TGTGCCAGCAGGACAGGGGACCCCCCCTACGAGCAGTACTTC.

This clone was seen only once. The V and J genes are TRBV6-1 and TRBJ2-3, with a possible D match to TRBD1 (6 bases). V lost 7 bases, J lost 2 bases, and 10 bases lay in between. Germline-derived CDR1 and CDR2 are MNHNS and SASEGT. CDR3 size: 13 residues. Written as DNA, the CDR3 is TGTGCCAGCAATACAGGGCTCACAGATACGCAGTATTTT. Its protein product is CASNTGLTDTQYF.

In DNA form, the CDR3 reads TGCGCCAGCAGCTTGAGTTTAGTAGGGACTAGCGGGAGTAATGAGCAGTTCTTC. Translation gives CASSLSLVGTSGSNEQFF. This chain connects TRBV5-1 to TRBJ2-1, with 14 bases lining up with TRBD2. Germline V gene sequence: CDR1 SGHRS, CDR2 YFSETQ. The CDR3 is 18 amino acids. V lost 1 base to trimming and J lost 7 bases; unmatched junction nucleotides: 10. The full variable domain, in which reference TRBV5-1 and TRBJ2-1 provide the parts outside the CDR3, is KAGVTQTPRYLIKTRGQQVTLSCSPISGHRSVSWYQQTPGQGLQFLFEYFSETQRNKGNFPGRFSGRQFSNSRSEMNVSTLELGDSALYLCASSLSLVGTSGSNEQFFGPGTRLTVL.

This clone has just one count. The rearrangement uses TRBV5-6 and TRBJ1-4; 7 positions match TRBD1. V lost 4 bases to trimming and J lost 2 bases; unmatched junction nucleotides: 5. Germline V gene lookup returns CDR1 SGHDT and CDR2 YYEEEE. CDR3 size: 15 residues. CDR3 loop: CASSVLQGTNEKLFF. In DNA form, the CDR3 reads TGTGCCAGCAGCGTCCTACAGGGGACTAATGAAAAACTGTTTTTT.

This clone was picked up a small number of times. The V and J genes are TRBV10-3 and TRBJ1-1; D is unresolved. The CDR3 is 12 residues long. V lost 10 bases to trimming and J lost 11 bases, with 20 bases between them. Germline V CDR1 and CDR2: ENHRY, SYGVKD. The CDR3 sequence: CATTSEKGTAFF. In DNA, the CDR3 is TGTGCCACCACCTCGGAAAAGGGTACGGCTTTCTTT.

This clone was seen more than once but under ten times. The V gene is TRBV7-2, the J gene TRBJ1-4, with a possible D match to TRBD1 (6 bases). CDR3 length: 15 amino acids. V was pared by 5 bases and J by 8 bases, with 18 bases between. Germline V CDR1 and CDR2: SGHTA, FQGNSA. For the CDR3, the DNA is TGTGCCAGCAGCGTGGCAGGGGTAGAAGGAGAAAAACTGTTTTTT. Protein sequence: CASSVAGVEGEKLFF.

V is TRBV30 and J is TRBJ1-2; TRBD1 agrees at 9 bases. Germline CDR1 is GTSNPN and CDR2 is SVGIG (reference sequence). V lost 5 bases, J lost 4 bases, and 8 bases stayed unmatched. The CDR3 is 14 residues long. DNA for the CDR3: TGTGCCTGGGAAAGGACAGGGGAGATCTATGGCTACACCTTC. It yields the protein CAWERTGEIYGYTF.

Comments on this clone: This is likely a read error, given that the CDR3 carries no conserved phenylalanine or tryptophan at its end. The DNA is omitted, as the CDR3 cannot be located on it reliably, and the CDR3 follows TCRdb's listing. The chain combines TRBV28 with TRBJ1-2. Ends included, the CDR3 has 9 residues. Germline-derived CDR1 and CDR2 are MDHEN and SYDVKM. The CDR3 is CAKGRRGLL.

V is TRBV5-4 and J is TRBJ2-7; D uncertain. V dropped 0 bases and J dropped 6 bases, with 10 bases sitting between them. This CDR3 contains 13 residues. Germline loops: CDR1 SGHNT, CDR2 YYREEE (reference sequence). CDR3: CASSLVGVSEQYF. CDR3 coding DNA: TGTGCCAGCAGCTTGGTTGGGGTCAGCGAGCAGTACTTC.

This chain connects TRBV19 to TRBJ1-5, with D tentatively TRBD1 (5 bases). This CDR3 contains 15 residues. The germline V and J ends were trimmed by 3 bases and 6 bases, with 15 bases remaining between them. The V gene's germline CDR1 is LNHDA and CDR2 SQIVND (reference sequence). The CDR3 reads CASSISGLPGQPQHF. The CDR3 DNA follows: TGTGCCAGTAGTATTTCAGGGCTCCCGGGTCAGCCCCAGCATTTT.

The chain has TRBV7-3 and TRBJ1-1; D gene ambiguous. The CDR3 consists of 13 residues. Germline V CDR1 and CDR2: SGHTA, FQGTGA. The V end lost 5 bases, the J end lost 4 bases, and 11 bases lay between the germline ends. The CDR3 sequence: CASSGTGGTEAFF. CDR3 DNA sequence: TGTGCCAGCAGCGGCACCGGAGGCACTGAAGCTTTCTTT.

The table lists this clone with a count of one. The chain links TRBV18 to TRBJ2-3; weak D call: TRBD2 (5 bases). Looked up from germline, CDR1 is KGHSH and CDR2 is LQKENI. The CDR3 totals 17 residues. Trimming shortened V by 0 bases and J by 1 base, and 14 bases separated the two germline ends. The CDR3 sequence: CASSPPFEGTRTDTQYF. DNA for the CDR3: TGTGCCAGCTCACCACCGTTTGAGGGCACCCGCACAGATACGCAGTATTTT.

CDR3 protein: CASSLNGGGTGAEAFF. CDR3 nucleotides: TGCGCCAGCAGCTTAAATGGCGGCGGGACAGGGGCTGAAGCTTTCTTT. The genes are TRBV5-1 and TRBJ1-1; 10 bases map to TRBD1. The V gene's germline CDR1 is SGHRS and CDR2 YFSETQ. Losses at the gene ends were 2 bases for V and 6 bases for J; bases not matched to a gene: 10. This CDR3 region has 16 residues. The complete variable domain, with remaining parts taken from reference TRBV5-1 and TRBJ1-1, reads KAGVTQTPRYLIKTRGQQVTLSCSPISGHRSVSWYQQTPGQGLQFLFEYFSETQRNKGNFPGRFSGRQFSNSRSEMNVSTLELGDSALYLCASSLNGGGTGAEAFFGQGTRLTVV.

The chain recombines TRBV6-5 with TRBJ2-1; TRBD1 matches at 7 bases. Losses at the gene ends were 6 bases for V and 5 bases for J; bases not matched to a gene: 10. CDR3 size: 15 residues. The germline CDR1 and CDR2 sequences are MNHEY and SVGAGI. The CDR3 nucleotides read TGTGCCAGCAGGTCATACAGGGGACAAAACAATGAGCAGTTCTTC. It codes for CASRSYRGQNNEQFF.

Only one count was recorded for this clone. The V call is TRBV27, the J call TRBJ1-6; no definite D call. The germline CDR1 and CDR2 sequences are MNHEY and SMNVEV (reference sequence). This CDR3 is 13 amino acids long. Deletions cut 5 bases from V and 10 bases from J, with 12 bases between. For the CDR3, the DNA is TGTGCCAGCAGTCCCCGGGAAGTGTCACCCCTCCACTTT. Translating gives CASSPREVSPLHF.

This chain's CDR3 is CAISVAQEEKLFF. The CDR3 DNA follows: TGTGCCATCAGTGTTGCGCAGGAGGAAAAACTGTTTTTT. The V and J genes are TRBV10-3 and TRBJ1-4; D not resolved. V was trimmed by 4 bases and J by 8 bases, leaving 11 bases between them. Germline CDR1 and CDR2: ENHRY and SYGVKD. The CDR3 extends over 13 amino acids.

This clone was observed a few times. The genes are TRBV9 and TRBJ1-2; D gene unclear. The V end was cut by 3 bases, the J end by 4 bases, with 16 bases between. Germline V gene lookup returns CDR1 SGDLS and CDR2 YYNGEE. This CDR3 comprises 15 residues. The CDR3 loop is CASSGQKDGLYGYTF. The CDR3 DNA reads TGTGCCAGCAGCGGACAAAAGGACGGGCTCTATGGCTACACCTTC.

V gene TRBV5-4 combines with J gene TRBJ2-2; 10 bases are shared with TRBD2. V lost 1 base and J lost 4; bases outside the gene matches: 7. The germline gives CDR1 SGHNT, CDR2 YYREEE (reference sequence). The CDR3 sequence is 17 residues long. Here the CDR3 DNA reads TGTGCCAGCAGCTTGCGGCTAGCGGGAGCGGTCACCGGGGAGCTGTTTTTT. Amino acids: CASSLRLAGAVTGELFF.

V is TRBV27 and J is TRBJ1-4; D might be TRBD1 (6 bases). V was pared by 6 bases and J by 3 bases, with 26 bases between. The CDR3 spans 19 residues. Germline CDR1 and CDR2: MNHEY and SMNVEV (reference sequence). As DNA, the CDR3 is TGTGCCAGCAGGCTTAGGGCTAGGGCAGGGGAAGGGGCTAATGAAAAACTGTTTTTT. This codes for CASRLRARAGEGANEKLFF.

Written as DNA, the CDR3 is TGTGCCAGCAGTGACCTTAGCGGGAGGGCCTACAATGAGCAGTTCTTC. As protein: CASSDLSGRAYNEQFF. This sequence joins TRBV6-1 and TRBJ2-1, with 11 bases fitting TRBD2. V was clipped by 3 bases and J by 2 bases; unmatched bases: 3. This CDR3 comprises 16 residues. The germline V gene encodes CDR1 MNHNS and CDR2 SASEGT.

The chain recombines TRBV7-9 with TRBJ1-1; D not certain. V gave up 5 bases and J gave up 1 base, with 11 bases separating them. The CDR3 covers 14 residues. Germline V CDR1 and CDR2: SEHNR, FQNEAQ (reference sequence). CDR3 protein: CASSEKRENTEAFF. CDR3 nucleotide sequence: TGTGCCAGCAGCGAGAAACGGGAGAACACTGAAGCTTTCTTT.